The 30 T cell receptor beta chains below all came from one sample that was sequenced in a study of T cell clones after liver transplantation. Assay: immunoSEQ multiplex PCR; the TCRdb copy retains only in-frame clones and omits some. Here the sample spans 50,000 or so clones, more than 65% being singletons. Sequenced here: CD4+ T cells from blood, sampled 54 months after liver transplant. The receptor set was obtained from a human patient who received a liver transplant. A share of the T cells may be of graft donor origin.

The genes are TRBV6-1 and TRBJ1-2; no firm D call. With 7 bases removed from V and 4 bases from J, the gap between germline ends came to 19 bases. CDR1 MNHNS and CDR2 SASEGT come from the germline V gene. The CDR3 length is 15 residues. The CDR3 coding sequence is TGTGCCAGCACGGTTCAGAAAACCCAGACCTATGGCTACACCTTC. Amino acid sequence: CASTVQKTQTYGYTF.

V is TRBV11-2 and J is TRBJ2-1; D unclear. The CDR3 consists of 12 residues. Germline V gene lookup returns CDR1 SGHAT and CDR2 FQNNGV. V lost 1 base and J lost 6, with 4 bases in between. This CDR3 reads CASSLVGNEQFF. DNA of the CDR3: TGTGCCAGCAGCTTAGTGGGCAATGAGCAGTTCTTC.

The V call is TRBV28, the J call TRBJ1-2; D might be TRBD1 (6 bases). Per the germline V gene, CDR1 is MDHEN and CDR2 is SYDVKM. Trimming cost V 5 bases and J 0 bases, with 10 bases left between them. There are 14 residues in the CDR3. Here the CDR3 reads CASSRDIANYGYTF. CDR3 sequence (DNA): TGTGCCAGCAGTCGGGACATTGCTAACTATGGCTACACCTTC.

This clone was seen a few times. V usage is TRBV25-1 and J usage is TRBJ2-5, with D perhaps being TRBD1 or TRBD2 (6 bases each). CDR3 length: 15 amino acids. Trimming cost V 5 bases and J 3 bases, with 16 bases left between them. CDR1 and CDR2 from the germline V gene are MGHDK and SYGVNS. For the CDR3, the DNA is TGTGCCAGCAGTCTGTCTCGGGGGCGGGAAGAGACCCAGTACTTC. It codes for CASSLSRGREETQYF.

J is TRBJ2-7 and V is TRBV28; the D gene is possibly TRBD1 (5 bases). There are 14 residues in the CDR3. Germline CDR1 MDHEN, CDR2 SYDVKM. Trimming cost V 5 bases and J 3 bases, with 14 bases left between them. CDR3 nucleotides: TGTGCCAGCAGTAATCCGGACAAGAGCTACGAGCAGTACTTC. Its protein is CASSNPDKSYEQYF.

The chain has TRBV11-3 and TRBJ2-7, with 8 nucleotides matching TRBD2. Unmatched junction bases numbered 5, after V lost 4 bases and J lost 6 bases. Germline-derived CDR1 and CDR2 are SGHNT and YENEEA. The CDR3 totals 13 residues. CDR3 residues: CASSSGGGSEQYF. CDR3 nucleotides: TGTGCCAGCAGCTCGGGGGGGGGTTCCGAGCAGTACTTC.

This sequence joins TRBV4-1 and TRBJ1-2, with D hard to call. Germline V gene data show CDR1 as MGHRA and CDR2 as YSYEKL. Trimming took off 4 bases at V and 2 bases at J, with 8 bases between the two ends. The CDR3 covers 13 residues. The DNA of the CDR3 is TGCGCCAGCAGCCCGCTAGGGAACTATGGCTACACCTTC. It yields the protein CASSPLGNYGYTF.

The genes are TRBV5-6 and TRBJ1-6; no definite D call. Looked up from germline, CDR1 is SGHDT and CDR2 is YYEEEE. Between the trimmed V and J ends, which lost 0 bases and 10 bases, there was a span of 14 bases. This CDR3 is built from 15 residues. DNA of the CDR3: TGTGCCAGCAGCTTGGATGGACTTAGATCCTCACCCCTCCACTTT. Translated: CASSLDGLRSSPLHF.

In its sample, this clone was seen many times. This chain links TRBV2 with TRBJ1-6; a possible D gene is TRBD1 (6 bases). The CDR3 is 15 residues long. Trimming removed 3 bases at V and 7 bases at J, with 13 bases between. Germline loops: CDR1 SNHLY, CDR2 FYNNEI. The CDR3 sequence: CASSEAGAWNSPLHF. DNA for the CDR3: TGTGCCAGCAGTGAGGCAGGGGCGTGGAATTCACCCCTCCACTTT.

This clone was counted once. This chain links TRBV2 with TRBJ1-4; tentative D call: TRBD1 (6 bases). The germline V gene encodes CDR1 SNHLY and CDR2 FYNNEI. The CDR3 consists of 15 residues. V was pared by 6 bases and J by 0 bases, with 11 bases between. The CDR3 nucleotides read TGTGCCAGCAGACCCACAGGGACAACTAATGAAAAACTGTTTTTT. Amino acids: CASRPTGTTNEKLFF. Together with reference TRBV2 and TRBJ1-4, the CDR3 gives the full variable domain: EPEVTQTPSHQVTQMGQEVILRCVPISNHLYFYWYRQILGQKVEFLVSFYNNEISEKSEIFDDQFSVERPDGSNFTLKIRSTKLEDSAMYFCASRPTGTTNEKLFFGSGTQLSVL.

The V and J genes are TRBV5-1 and TRBJ2-2, with D perhaps TRBD1 (6 bases). Germline CDR1 reads SGHRS; CDR2 reads YFSETQ. V lost 0 bases and J 7 bases, leaving 16 bases between the germline ends. The CDR3 is 16 residues long. The CDR3 region has the DNA TGCGCCAGCAGCTTGGACAGTCCGGGACAACTCGGGGAGCTGTTTTTT. This translates into CASSLDSPGQLGELFF.

The chain carries TRBV7-2 and TRBJ2-7; D may be TRBD1 or TRBD2 (5 bases each). Trimming took 2 bases from V and 2 from J, leaving 10 bases between them. From germline, CDR1 is SGHTA and CDR2 FQGNSA. This CDR3 contains 14 residues. CDR3 coding DNA: TGTGCCAGCAGCTTATCGACGGGACCCTACGAGCAGTACTTC. It encodes CASSLSTGPYEQYF.

V gene TRBV19 combines with J gene TRBJ2-3; 7 bases align to TRBD2. After removal of 9 bases from V and 2 bases from J, the junction contained 11 bases not matched to a gene. Germline CDR1 and CDR2: LNHDA and SQIVND (reference sequence). This CDR3 contains 15 residues. CDR3 sequence: CASRPGTTITDTQYF. Here the CDR3 DNA reads TGTGCCAGCCGTCCCGGGACTACGATCACAGATACGCAGTATTTT.

This clone has only a few counts. The rearrangement links TRBV2 to TRBJ1-2; tentative D call: TRBD1 (5 bases). The V end was cut by 3 bases, the J end by 8 bases, with 10 bases between. Germline V gene lookup returns CDR1 SNHLY and CDR2 FYNNEI. The CDR3 runs 12 residues. CDR3 sequence: CASSEGVWGYTF. CDR3 coding DNA: TGTGCCAGCAGTGAGGGGGTGTGGGGCTACACCTTC.

On this clone: An end of the junction does not agree with germline; a read error may underlie this. The CDR3 here is CASRLGAGPIQGDTQYF. CDR3 nucleotides: TGTGCCAGCAGGTTGGGAGCGGGACCCATCCAGGGAGATACGCAGTATTTT. The rearrangement uses TRBV5-4 and TRBJ2-3; the match to TRBD2 covers 7 bases. This CDR3 region has 17 residues. CDR1 SGHNT and CDR2 YYREEE come from the germline V gene (reference sequence).

This clone was detected once. The CDR3 sequence is CAISESVVRETQYF. The CDR3 bases are TGTGCCATCAGTGAGTCGGTTGTTCGGGAGACCCAGTACTTC. The chain has TRBV10-3 and TRBJ2-5; D ambiguous. CDR3 length: 14 amino acids. V lost 0 bases, J lost 5 bases, and 10 bases lay in between. Germline V CDR1 and CDR2: ENHRY, SYGVKD.

V usage is TRBV6-5 and J usage is TRBJ2-3; no definite D call. Germline loops: CDR1 MNHEY, CDR2 SVGAGI. This CDR3 comprises 14 residues. V lost 4 bases and J 0 bases, leaving 8 bases between the germline ends. CDR3 bases: TGTGCCAGCAGTTTGGGCTATAGCACAGATACGCAGTATTTT. Translated, it gives CASSLGYSTDTQYF.

The chain recombines TRBV28 with TRBJ1-1; no clear D. The V gene lost 6 bases and the J gene lost 6 bases, with 17 bases spanning the gap. Germline-derived CDR1 and CDR2 are MDHEN and SYDVKM. The CDR3 spans 14 residues. The chain's CDR3 is CASRPLEWGAEAFF. The CDR3 nucleotides read TGTGCCAGCAGGCCCCTCGAGTGGGGTGCTGAAGCTTTCTTT.

The rearrangement links TRBV6-1 to TRBJ1-4; 7 bases align to TRBD1. Losses at the gene ends were 6 bases for V and 11 bases for J; bases not matched to a gene: 0. Germline CDR1 reads MNHNS; CDR2 reads SASEGT. There are 10 residues in the CDR3. In DNA form, the CDR3 reads TGTGCCAGCAGACAGGGGAAACTGTTTTTT. Encoded protein: CASRQGKLFF.

The chain is built from TRBV9 and TRBJ1-6, with 7 bases that match TRBD1. This CDR3 has 16 residues. The V gene end was trimmed by 3 bases and the J gene end by 0 bases; junction bases not matched to a gene: 3. Germline-derived CDR1 and CDR2 are SGDLS and YYNGEE. CDR3 DNA sequence: TGTGCCAGCAGCGCGACAGGGAGCTCCTATAATTCACCCCTCCACTTT. Its protein is CASSATGSSYNSPLHF.

The chain has TRBV5-5 and TRBJ2-5, with D possibly TRBD2 on 6 matching bases. The CDR3 sequence is 13 residues long. With 3 bases removed from V and 5 bases from J, the gap between germline ends came to 11 bases. CDR1 is SGHKS, CDR2 YYEKEE, per germline (reference sequence). DNA for the CDR3: TGTGCCAGCAGCTGGGGGGACGGGGAGACCCAGTACTTC. This sequence encodes CASSWGDGETQYF.

The genes are TRBV30 and TRBJ1-4; 7 nucleotides line up with TRBD1. CDR3 length: 16 amino acids. Per germline, CDR1 GTSNPN and CDR2 SVGIG (reference sequence). V lost 0 bases, J lost 4 bases, and 8 bases stayed unmatched. Written as DNA, the CDR3 is TGTGCCTGGAGTGTCAACAGGGGCCCTATTAATGAAAAACTGTTTTTT. Protein: CAWSVNRGPINEKLFF.

V gene TRBV5-4 combines with J gene TRBJ1-5, with a weak D call TRBD1 (5 bases). CDR3 size: 14 residues. Germline assignment: CDR1 SGHNT and CDR2 YYREEE (reference sequence). The germline V and J ends were trimmed by 3 bases and 2 bases, with 9 bases remaining between them. In DNA form, the CDR3 reads TGTGCCAGCAGCTGGTGGGGGGGCAATCAGCCCCAGCATTTT. Translated, it gives CASSWWGGNQPQHF.

The chain recombines TRBV5-4 with TRBJ2-1; tentatively, D is TRBD2 (5 bases). The CDR3 is made up of 15 amino acids. V lost 0 bases, J lost 0 bases, and 7 bases lay in between. From germline, CDR1 is SGHNT and CDR2 YYREEE (reference sequence). The CDR3 nucleotides read TGTGCCAGCAGCTTGGGGCGGGTCTCCTACAATGAGCAGTTCTTC. It codes for CASSLGRVSYNEQFF.

V and J are TRBV4-1 and TRBJ2-3, with D possibly matching TRBD1 (6 bases). Germline values: CDR1 MGHRA, CDR2 YSYEKL. V shed 1 base and J shed 5 bases, with 16 bases lying between them. This CDR3 comprises 16 residues. The CDR3 DNA is TGCGCCAGCAGCCAAGCCATACAGGGTCCCTTAGATACGCAGTATTTT. This translates into CASSQAIQGPLDTQYF.

This clone was detected a few times. This sequence joins TRBV21-1 and TRBJ2-7. TRBV21-1 corresponds to a pseudogene. CDR3 length: 14 residues. The CDR3 DNA sequence: TGTGCCAGCAGCAAAGAAAACGCCTCCTACGAGCAGTACTTC. Its protein is CASSKENASYEQYF.

J is TRBJ2-2 and V is TRBV5-6; TRBD1 matches 11 bases. The CDR3 totals 16 residues. V shed 3 bases and J 3 bases; nucleotides not matched to a gene: 4. CDR1 and CDR2 (germline): SGHDT, YYEEEE. CDR3 bases: TGTGCCAGCAGCTATTGGACAGGGGGCGACACCGGGGAGCTGTTTTTT. This codes for CASSYWTGGDTGELFF.

The chain couples TRBV5-5 to TRBJ2-7; no clear D gene. The length of the CDR3 is 14 residues. V gave up 0 bases and J gave up 3 bases, with 10 bases separating them. The germline V gene has CDR1 SGHKS and CDR2 YYEKEE (reference sequence). CDR3 sequence reads: CASSLAGSIYEQYF. The CDR3 coding sequence is TGTGCCAGCAGCTTGGCGGGCAGCATCTACGAGCAGTACTTC.

V and J are TRBV4-1 and TRBJ1-5; D gene unclear. The CDR3 has 14 amino acids. V was cut by 0 bases and J by 7 bases, with 10 bases left in between. Germline V CDR1 and CDR2: MGHRA, YSYEKL. The CDR3, as DNA: TGCGCCAGCAGCCAAGATCTAGTACTCCAGCCCCAGCATTTT. Amino acid sequence: CASSQDLVLQPQHF.

The chain has TRBV19 and TRBJ2-3; D uncertain. CDR3 length equals 15 residues. V lost 5 bases and J 6 bases, leaving 18 bases between the germline ends. CDR1 and CDR2 from the germline V gene are LNHDA and SQIVND (reference sequence). CDR3 DNA: TGTGCCAGTAGTTTCAGGACCTCAGAAGTGGATACGCAGTATTTT. Residues: CASSFRTSEVDTQYF. Using reference TRBV19 and TRBJ2-3 for the parts outside the CDR3, the full variable domain is DGGITQSPKYLFRKEGQNVTLSCEQNLNHDAMYWYRQDPGQGLRLIYYSQIVNDFQKGDIAEGYSVSREKKESFPLTVTSAQKNPTAFYLCASSFRTSEVDTQYFGPGTRLTVL.